This passage covers 7 T cell receptor beta chains from one sample sequenced in a study of blood T cell repertoires in COVID-19. Libraries were prepared by immunoSEQ multiplex PCR; TCRdb keeps only in-frame clonotypes and omits some of them. The sample lists approximately 140,000 clones, around 84% occurring once. What was sequenced was peripheral blood. Source of these receptors: a man aged 55 to 70 with active or convalescent COVID-19.

V gene TRBV19 combines with J gene TRBJ1-3; D perhaps matches TRBD1 (6 bases). V shed 8 bases and J shed 4 bases, with 21 bases lying between them. From germline, CDR1 is LNHDA and CDR2 SQIVND (reference sequence). The CDR3 consists of 16 residues. CDR3 loop: CASAGDRLREGNTIYF. The CDR3 DNA follows: TGTGCCAGTGCAGGAGACAGGCTGAGGGAAGGAAACACCATATATTTT. Complete variable domain (other parts from reference TRBV19 and TRBJ1-3): DGGITQSPKYLFRKEGQNVTLSCEQNLNHDAMYWYRQDPGQGLRLIYYSQIVNDFQKGDIAEGYSVSREKKESFPLTVTSAQKNPTAFYLCASAGDRLREGNTIYFGEGSWLTVV.

The chain uses TRBV19 and TRBJ2-2; perhaps TRBD1 as D (7 bases). Looked up from germline, CDR1 is LNHDA and CDR2 is SQIVND (reference sequence). Trimming cost V 5 bases and J 2 bases, with 15 bases left between them. The CDR3 consists of 16 residues. The CDR3 bases are TGTGCCAGTAGTCCTAGCGACAGGGCCAACACCGGGGAGCTGTTTTTT. Its translation is CASSPSDRANTGELFF.

The V gene is TRBV12-3 or TRBV12-4, the J gene TRBJ1-1; D gene unclear. Trimming cost V 3 bases and J 10 bases, with 12 bases left between them. CDR3 length: 12 amino acids. The CDR3 DNA reads as TGTGCCAGCAGTTTGGTGAGGGAAGGAGCTTTCTTT. Amino acids: CASSLVREGAFF.

The V gene is TRBV5-1, the J gene TRBJ1-6, with D possibly being TRBD1 (6 bases). This CDR3 region has 16 residues. The ends were cut back, 5 bases at V and 8 bases at J, with 20 bases in the middle. Germline-derived CDR1 and CDR2 are SGHRS and YFSETQ. The CDR3 nucleotides are TGCGCCAGCAGGTTATCCCCACAGGGTTCAGATTCACCCCTCCACTTT. Translation gives CASRLSPQGSDSPLHF.

The chain links TRBV11-3 to TRBJ2-1; 8 bases fit TRBD2. The CDR3 contains 14 residues. The junction had 4 bases not matched to a gene; V was cut back by 3 bases and J by 6 bases. CDR1 and CDR2 from the germline V gene are SGHNT and YENEEA. CDR3: CASSLTSAVNEQFF. In DNA form, the CDR3 reads TGTGCCAGCAGCTTGACTAGCGCGGTCAATGAGCAGTTCTTC. The full variable domain, with the rest looked up from reference TRBV11-3 and TRBJ2-1, is EAGVVQSPRYKIIEKKQPVAFWCNPISGHNTLYWYLQNLGQGPELLIRYENEEAVDDSQLPKDRFSAERLKGVDSTLKIQPAELGDSAVYLCASSLTSAVNEQFFGPGTRLTVL.

This clone was detected once. The chain uses TRBV7-3 and TRBJ2-6, with TRBD1 matching over 8 bases. Germline CDR1 and CDR2: SGHTA and FQGTGA. Trimming cost V 5 bases and J 0 bases; bases outside gene matches: 6. The CDR3 consists of 17 residues. The CDR3: CASSRGQGSSGANVLTF. The CDR3 bases are TGTGCCAGCAGCCGAGGACAGGGATCCTCTGGGGCCAACGTCCTGACTTTC.

This chain uses TRBV5-1 with TRBJ2-7; TRBD1 matches 10 bases. The CDR3 is made up of 14 amino acids. Germline lookup yields CDR1 SGHRS and CDR2 YFSETQ. Unmatched junction bases numbered 6, after V lost 6 bases and J lost 3 bases. Here the CDR3 DNA reads TGCGCCAGCAATCTGGGGACAGGGGACTACGAGCAGTACTTC. Its translation is CASNLGTGDYEQYF.